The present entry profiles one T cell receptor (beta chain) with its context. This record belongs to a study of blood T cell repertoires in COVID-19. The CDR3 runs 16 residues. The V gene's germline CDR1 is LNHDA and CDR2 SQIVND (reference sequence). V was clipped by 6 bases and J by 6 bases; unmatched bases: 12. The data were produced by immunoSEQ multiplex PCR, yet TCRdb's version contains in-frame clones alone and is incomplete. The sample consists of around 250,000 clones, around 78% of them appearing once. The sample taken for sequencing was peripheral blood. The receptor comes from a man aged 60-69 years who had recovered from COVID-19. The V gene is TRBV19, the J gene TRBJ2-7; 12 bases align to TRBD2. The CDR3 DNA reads TGTGCCAGTAGGTCTAGCGGGAGGGCCGGGTTCGGCGAGCAGTACTTC. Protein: CASRSSGRAGFGEQYF.